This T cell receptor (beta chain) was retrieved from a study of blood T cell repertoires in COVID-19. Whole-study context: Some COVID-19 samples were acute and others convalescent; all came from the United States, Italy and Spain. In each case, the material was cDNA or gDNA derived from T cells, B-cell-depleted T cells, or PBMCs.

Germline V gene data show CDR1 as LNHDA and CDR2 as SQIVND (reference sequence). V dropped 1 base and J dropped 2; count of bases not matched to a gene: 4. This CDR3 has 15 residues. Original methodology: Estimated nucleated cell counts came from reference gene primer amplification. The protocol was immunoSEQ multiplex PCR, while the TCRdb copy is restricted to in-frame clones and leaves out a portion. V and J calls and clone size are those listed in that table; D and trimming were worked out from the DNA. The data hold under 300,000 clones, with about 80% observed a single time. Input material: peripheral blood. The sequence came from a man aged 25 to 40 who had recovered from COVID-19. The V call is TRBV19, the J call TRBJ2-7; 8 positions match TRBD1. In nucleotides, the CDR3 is TGTGCCAGTAGTATAGTGTCGGGACAGGCCTACGAGCAGTACTTC. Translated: CASSIVSGQAYEQYF.